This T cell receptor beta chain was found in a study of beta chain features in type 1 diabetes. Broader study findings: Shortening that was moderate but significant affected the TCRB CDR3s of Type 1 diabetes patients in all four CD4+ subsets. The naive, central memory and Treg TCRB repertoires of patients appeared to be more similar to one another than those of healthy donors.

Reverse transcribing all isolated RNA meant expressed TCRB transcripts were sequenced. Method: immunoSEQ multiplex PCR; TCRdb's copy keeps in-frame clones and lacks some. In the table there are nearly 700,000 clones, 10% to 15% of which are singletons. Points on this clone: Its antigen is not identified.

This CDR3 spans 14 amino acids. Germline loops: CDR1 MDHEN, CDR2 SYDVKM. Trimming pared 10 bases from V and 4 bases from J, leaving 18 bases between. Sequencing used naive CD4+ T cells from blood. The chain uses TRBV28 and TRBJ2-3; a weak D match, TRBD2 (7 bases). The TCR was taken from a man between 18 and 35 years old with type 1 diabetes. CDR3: CAMGGGPVSDTQYF. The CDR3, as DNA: TGTGCCATGGGAGGGGGGCCCGTTTCAGATACGCAGTATTTT.